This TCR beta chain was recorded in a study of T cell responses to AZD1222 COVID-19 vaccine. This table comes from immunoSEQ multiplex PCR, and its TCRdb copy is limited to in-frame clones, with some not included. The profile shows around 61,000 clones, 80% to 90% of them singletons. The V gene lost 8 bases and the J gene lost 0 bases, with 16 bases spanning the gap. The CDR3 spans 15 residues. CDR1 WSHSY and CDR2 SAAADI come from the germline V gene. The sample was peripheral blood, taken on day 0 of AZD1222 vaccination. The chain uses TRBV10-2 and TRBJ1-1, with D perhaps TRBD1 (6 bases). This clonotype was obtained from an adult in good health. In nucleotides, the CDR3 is TGCGCCAGCGCACAGGGTTACGCCTTGAACACTGAAGCTTTCTTT. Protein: CASAQGYALNTEAFF.